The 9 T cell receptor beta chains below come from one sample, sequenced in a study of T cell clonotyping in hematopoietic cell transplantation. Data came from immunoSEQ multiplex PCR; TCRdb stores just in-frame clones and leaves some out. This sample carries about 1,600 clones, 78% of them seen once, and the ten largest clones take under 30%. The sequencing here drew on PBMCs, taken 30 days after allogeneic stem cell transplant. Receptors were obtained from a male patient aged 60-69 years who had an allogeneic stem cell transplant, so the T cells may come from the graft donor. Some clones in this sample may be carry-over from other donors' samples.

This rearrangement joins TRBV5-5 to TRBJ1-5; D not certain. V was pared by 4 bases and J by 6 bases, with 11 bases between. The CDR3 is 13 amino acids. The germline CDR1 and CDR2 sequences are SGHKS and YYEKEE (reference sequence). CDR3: CASSLWFSQPQHF. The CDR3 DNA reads TGTGCCAGCAGCCTGTGGTTCAGTCAGCCCCAGCATTTT.

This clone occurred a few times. The CDR3 DNA follows: TGTGCCTGGACCCGACAGGCGAACACTGAAGCTTTCTTT. Amino acids: CAWTRQANTEAFF. The chain couples TRBV30 to TRBJ1-1, with D perhaps matching TRBD1 (6 bases). Germline V CDR1 and CDR2: GTSNPN, SVGIG (reference sequence). V was pared by 4 bases and J by 1 base, with 10 bases between. The CDR3 is made up of 13 amino acids.

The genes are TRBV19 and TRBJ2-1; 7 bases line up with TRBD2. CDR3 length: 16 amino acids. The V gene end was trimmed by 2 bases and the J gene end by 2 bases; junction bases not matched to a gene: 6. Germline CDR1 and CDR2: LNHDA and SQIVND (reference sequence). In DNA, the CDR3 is TGTGCCAGTAGTATAAATGGAGCGGGAACCTACAATGAGCAGTTCTTC. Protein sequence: CASSINGAGTYNEQFF.

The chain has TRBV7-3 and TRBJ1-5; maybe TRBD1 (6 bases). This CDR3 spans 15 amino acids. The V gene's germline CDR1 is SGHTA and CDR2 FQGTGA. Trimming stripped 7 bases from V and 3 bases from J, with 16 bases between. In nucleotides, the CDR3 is TGTGCCAGCAAGGAAAAGGGGGGGGACAATCAGCCCCAGCATTTT. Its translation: CASKEKGGDNQPQHF.

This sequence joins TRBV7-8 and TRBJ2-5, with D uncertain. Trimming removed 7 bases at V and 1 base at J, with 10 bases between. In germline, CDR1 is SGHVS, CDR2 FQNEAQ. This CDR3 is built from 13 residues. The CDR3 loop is CASTPGPQETQYF. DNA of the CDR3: TGTGCCAGCACCCCCGGGCCCCAAGAGACCCAGTACTTC.

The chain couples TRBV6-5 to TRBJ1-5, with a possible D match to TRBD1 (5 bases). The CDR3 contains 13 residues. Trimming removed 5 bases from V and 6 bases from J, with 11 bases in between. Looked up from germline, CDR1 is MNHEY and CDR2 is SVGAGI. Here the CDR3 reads CASSPDSVQPQHF. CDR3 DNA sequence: TGTGCCAGCAGTCCTGACAGTGTTCAGCCCCAGCATTTT.

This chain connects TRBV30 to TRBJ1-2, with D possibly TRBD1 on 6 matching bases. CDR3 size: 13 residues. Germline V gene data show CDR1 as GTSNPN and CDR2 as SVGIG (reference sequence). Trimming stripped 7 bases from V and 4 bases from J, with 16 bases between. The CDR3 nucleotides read TGTGCCTCTCCCAAGGACAGCTCCTATGGCTACACCTTC. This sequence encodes CASPKDSSYGYTF. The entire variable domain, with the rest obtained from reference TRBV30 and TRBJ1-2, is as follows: SQTIHQWPATLVQPVGSPLSLECTVEGTSNPNLYWYRQAAGRGLQLLFYSVGIGQISSEVPQNLSASRPQDRQFILSSKKLLLSDSGFYLCASPKDSSYGYTFGSGTRLTVV.

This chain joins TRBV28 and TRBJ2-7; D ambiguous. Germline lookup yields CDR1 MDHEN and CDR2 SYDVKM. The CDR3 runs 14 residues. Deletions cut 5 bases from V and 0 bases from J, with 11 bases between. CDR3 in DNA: TGTGCCAGCAGTACGCCCCCACGCTCCTACGAGCAGTACTTC. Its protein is CASSTPPRSYEQYF.

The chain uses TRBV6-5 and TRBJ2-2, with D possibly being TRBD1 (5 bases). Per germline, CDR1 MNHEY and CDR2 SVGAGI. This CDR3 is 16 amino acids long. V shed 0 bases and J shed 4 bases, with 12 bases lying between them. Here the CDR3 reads CASSYSIGQITGELFF. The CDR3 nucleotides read TGTGCCAGCAGTTACTCGATCGGACAAATCACCGGGGAGCTGTTTTTT.